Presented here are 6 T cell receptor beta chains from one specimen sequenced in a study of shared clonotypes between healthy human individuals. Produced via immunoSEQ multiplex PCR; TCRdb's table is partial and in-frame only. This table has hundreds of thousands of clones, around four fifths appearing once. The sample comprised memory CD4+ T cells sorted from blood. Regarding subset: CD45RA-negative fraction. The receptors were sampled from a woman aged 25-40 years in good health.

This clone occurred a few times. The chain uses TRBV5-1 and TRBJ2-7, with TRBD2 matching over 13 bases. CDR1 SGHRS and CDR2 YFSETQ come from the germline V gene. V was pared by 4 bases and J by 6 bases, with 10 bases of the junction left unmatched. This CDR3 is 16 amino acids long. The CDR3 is CASSGRGTSGNSEQYF. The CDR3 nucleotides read TGCGCCAGCAGCGGGAGGGGGACTAGCGGGAATTCCGAGCAGTACTTC.

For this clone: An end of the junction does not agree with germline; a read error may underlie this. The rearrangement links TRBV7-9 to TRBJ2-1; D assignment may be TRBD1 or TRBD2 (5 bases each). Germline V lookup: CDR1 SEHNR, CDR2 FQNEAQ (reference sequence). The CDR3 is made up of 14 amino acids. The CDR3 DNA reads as TGTGCCAGCAGCTTCCCGGGACCCTACAATGAGCCGTTCTTC. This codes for CASSFPGPYNEPFF.

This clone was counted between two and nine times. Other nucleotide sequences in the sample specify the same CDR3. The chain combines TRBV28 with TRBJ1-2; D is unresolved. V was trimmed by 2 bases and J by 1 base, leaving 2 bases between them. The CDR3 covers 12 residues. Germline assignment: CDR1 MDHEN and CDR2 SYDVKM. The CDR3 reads CASSLRNYGYTF. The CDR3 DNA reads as TGTGCCAGCAGTTTACGTAACTATGGCTACACCTTC.

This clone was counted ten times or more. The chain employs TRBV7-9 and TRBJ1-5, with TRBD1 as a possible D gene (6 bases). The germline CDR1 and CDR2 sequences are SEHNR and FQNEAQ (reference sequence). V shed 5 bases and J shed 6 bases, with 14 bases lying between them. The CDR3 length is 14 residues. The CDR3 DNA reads TGTGCCAGCAGCATGGAGGGGGGCGCTCAGCCCCAGCATTTT. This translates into CASSMEGGAQPQHF.

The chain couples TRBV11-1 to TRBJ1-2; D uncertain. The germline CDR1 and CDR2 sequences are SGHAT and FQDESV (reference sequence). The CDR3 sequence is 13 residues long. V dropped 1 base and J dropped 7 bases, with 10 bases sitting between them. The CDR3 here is CASSLVGTAGYTF. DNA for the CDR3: TGTGCCAGCAGCTTAGTTGGTACAGCTGGCTACACCTTC.

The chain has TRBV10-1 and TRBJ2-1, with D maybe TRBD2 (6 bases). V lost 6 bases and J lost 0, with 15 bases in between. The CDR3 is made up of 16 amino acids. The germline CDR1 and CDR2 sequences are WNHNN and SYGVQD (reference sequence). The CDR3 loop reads CASRKSSASSYNEQFF. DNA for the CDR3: TGCGCCAGCAGAAAATCTAGCGCGAGCTCCTACAATGAGCAGTTCTTC.